The present TCR beta chain was sequenced within a study of vaccination effects on CD4 cells after COVID-19 (dated by TCRdb to between 2021 and 2022). For context, the study as a whole: Participants received two doses of either the BNT162b2 or the mRNA-1273 mRNA SARS-CoV-2 vaccine. In both COVID-19 convalescent patients and infection-naive vaccine recipients, the study compared SARS-CoV-2 spike-specific CD4+ TCR repertoires from before mRNA vaccination with those from after it. The full study included ten to eleven COVID-19 convalescent patients and a few SARS-CoV-2-naive healthy vaccine recipients. Cultures from other donors in the study were sequenced with the Oncomine TCR Beta short-read assay on an Illumina iSeq 100. Overall results and qualifications from the work: In healthy vaccine recipients, vaccine-induced clones were almost all SARS-CoV-2 mono-reactive, with only 1 of 255 cross-reactive with common cold coronaviruses. At late post-vaccination timepoints, both infection-induced and vaccine-induced clones showed marked clonal contraction, consistent with waning T cell responses. The study was limited by a small number of convalescent patients and lacked early post-infection timepoints.

The ViraFEST assay stimulated PBMC with viral peptide pools and then used TCR sequencing to identify antigen-specific CD4+ T cell clonotypes by expansion. After around 10 days of culture, CD4+ T cells were isolated with the EasySep CD4+ T cell isolation kit. None of the healthy vaccine recipients had a prior SARS-CoV-2 infection, which was confirmed by nucleocapsid antibody tests that came back negative both before and after vaccination. Each well held 1.5 million to 2.5 million PBMC cultured in IMDM containing roughly 5% human AB serum, 8 to 10 IU/ml IL-2 and gentamicin, along with approximately 10 ug/ml peptides. Half of the culture medium was replaced with fresh IL-2-containing medium on days 3 and 7. Each peptide stimulation condition was cultured in triplicate wells unless otherwise noted. PBMC were separated from whole blood using Ficoll-Paque Plus gradient centrifugation and were then either cryopreserved at -140C or used fresh. The spike proteins of SARS-CoV-2 and of the common cold coronaviruses HCoV-NL63, HCoV-OC43 and HCoV-229E were spanned by overlapping peptide pools. The QIAamp micro DNA kit was used to extract genomic DNA from the cultured CD4+ T cells.

As for this clone: Which antigen it targets is not known. Within one base of it there is no much larger clone, and no base qualities were kept.

The library was obtained by the immunoSEQ multiplex PCR assay. DNA from the CD4+ T cells that had been cultured and isolated underwent TCR beta CDR3 sequencing. The study's own analysis went as follows. The analysis removed non-productive TCR sequences, trimmed reads to the CDR3 region, and retained only CDR3s that were 7 or more amino acids long. Antigen-specific clonotypes were identified with the MANAFEST web app by comparing expansion in peptide wells against reference cultures. Positive clones required FDR<0.05 expansion versus reference and all other wells, odds ratio above 5, and frequency above 0.1% in two replicate wells. Cross-reactive clonotypes were defined as significantly expanded in SARS-CoV-2 spike wells and in at least one common cold coronavirus spike condition. Using the stringdist R package, CDR3 similarity was measured by Levenshtein distance, and unrooted trees were constructed with ape in R 3.6.1. This immuneACCESS table, as held by TCRdb, lists in-frame sequences with V and J called but not all clones. Of the missing ones, under half trace to an unresolved V gene in checked studies; the others have no known cause. Clonal size and the V and J genes are those of that table, whereas D and trimming came from the DNA. Within this sample are roughly 50,000 clones, with more than 75% of them counted one time only. 6% of the sample is taken by the ten largest.

Specimen: CD4+ T cells from PBMCs cultured with HCoV-OC43 spike peptides, collected before COVID-19 vaccination. The sample's cell subset or site label, in plain terms: HCoV-OC43 spike overlapping peptide pool stimulation. This TCR derives from a human donor who received a COVID-19 vaccine.

The CDR3 protein sequence reads: CASSRLVGFEQFF. The nucleotide sequence is given as TGTGCCAGCAGCCGCCTGGTGGGGTTTGAGCAGTTCTTC. This chain joins TRBV11-2 to TRBJ2-1; the D gene remains uncertain. The germline V gene encodes CDR1 SGHAT and CDR2 FQNNGV. V loses 5 bases, J loses 9 bases, and the germline ends lie 14 bases apart. Including the terminal cysteine and phenylalanine, the CDR3 comprises 13 residues. This entry keeps only the CDR3 DNA: 39 bases, framed from base 1.